Sequencing of this T cell receptor beta chain was carried out in a study of regulatory T cells in long-lasting Graves disease. Whole-study results and caveats: Thyroid tissue was not sampled; only peripheral blood was. Comparison showed that persistent patients shared more public clonotypes (about 2,700) than new patients (roughly 1,000).

This clonotype has ten or more counts. Its antigen is undetermined. Sample time point: newly diagnosed GD, antithyroid drugs for less than 3 months. PBMC-derived RNA was used for the TCR library. Graves' disease diagnosis relied on American Thyroid Association guidelines. With 0 bases removed from V and 1 base from J, the gap between germline ends came to 6 bases. Germline V gene sequence: CDR1 LNHNV, CDR2 YYDKDF (reference sequence). The CDR3 has 14 residues. Sequencing libraries for TCR beta were prepared with iRepertoire HTBI primers and Arm-PCR of CDR3 regions. TCRdb itself ran the multiplex PCR reads through MiXCR, one entry per CDR3 protein. The profile shows some 230,000 distinct CDR3 sequences, around 17% of them singletons.

The V call is TRBV15, the J call TRBJ2-5; the D gene could be TRBD1 or TRBD2 (5 bases each). This TCR came from a female donor with Graves disease. Material: peripheral blood mononuclear cells (PBMCs), obtained at new diagnosis, from a patient treated with antithyroid drugs. CDR3 sequence (DNA): TGTGCCACCAGCAGAGATGGGGGCCAAGAGACCCAGTACTTC. Protein product: CATSRDGGQETQYF.